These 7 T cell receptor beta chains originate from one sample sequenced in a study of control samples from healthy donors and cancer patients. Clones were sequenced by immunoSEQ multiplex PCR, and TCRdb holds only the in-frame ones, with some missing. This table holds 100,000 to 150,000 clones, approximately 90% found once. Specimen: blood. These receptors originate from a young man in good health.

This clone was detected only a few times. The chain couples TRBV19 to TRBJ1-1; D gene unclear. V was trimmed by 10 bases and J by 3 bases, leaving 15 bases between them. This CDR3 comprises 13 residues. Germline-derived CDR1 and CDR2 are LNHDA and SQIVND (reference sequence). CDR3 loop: CAISDSGHTEAFF. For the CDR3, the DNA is TGTGCCATCTCGGACTCTGGGCACACTGAAGCTTTCTTT.

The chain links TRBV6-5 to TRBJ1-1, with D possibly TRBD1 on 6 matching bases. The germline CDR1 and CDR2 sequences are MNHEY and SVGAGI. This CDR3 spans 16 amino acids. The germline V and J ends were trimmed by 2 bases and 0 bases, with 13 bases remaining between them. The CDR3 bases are TGTGCCAGCAGTTACCGGTGGCGGGACATGAACACTGAAGCTTTCTTT. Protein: CASSYRWRDMNTEAFF.

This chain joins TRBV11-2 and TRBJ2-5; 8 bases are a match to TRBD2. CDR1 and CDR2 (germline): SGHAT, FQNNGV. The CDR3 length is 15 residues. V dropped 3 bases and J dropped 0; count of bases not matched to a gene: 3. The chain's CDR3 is CASSLGLGYQETQYF. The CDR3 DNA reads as TGTGCCAGCAGCTTGGGACTAGGGTACCAAGAGACCCAGTACTTC. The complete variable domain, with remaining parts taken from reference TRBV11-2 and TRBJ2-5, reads EAGVAQSPRYKIIEKRQSVAFWCNPISGHATLYWYQQILGQGPKLLIQFQNNGVVDDSQLPKDRFSAERLKGVDSTLKIQPAKLEDSAVYLCASSLGLGYQETQYFGPGTRLLVL.

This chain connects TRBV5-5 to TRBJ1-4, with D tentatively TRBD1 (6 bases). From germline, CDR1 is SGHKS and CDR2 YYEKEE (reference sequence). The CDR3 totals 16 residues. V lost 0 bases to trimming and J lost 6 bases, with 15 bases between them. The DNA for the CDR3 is TGTGCCAGCAGCTTGGCCCCGGGACAATCTGATGAAAAACTGTTTTTT. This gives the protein CASSLAPGQSDEKLFF.

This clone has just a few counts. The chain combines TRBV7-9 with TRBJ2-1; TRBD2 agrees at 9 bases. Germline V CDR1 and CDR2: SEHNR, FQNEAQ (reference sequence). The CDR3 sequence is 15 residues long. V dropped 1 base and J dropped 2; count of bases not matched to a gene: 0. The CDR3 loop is CASSLGGGAYNEQFF. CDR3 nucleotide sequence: TGTGCCAGCAGCTTAGGCGGGGGGGCCTACAATGAGCAGTTCTTC.

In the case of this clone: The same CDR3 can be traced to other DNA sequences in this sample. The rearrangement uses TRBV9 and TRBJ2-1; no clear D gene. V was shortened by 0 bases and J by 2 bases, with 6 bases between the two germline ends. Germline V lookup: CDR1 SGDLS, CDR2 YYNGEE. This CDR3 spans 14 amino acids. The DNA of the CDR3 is TGTGCCAGCAGCGTAGGGGATACCTACAATGAGCAGTTCTTC. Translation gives CASSVGDTYNEQFF.

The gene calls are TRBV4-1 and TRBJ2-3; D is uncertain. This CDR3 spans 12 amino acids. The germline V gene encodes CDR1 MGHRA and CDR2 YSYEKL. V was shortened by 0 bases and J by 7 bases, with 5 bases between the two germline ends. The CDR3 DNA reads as TGCGCCAGCAGCCAAGAAGGCAATACGCAGTATTTT. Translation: CASSQEGNTQYF.